The T cell receptor beta chain under discussion was sequenced for a study of response to subunit inactivated influenza vaccine. Study results and caveats: The authors suggested that every seasonal influenza vaccination recruits few new T cells.

This clonotype was seen only a few times. The antigen remains unidentified. TCRdb ran MiXCR on the RT-PCR reads and lists one entry per CDR3 protein. This sample carries around 750,000 distinct CDR3 sequences, 21% of them seen once, and the ten largest clones take more than 8.5%. Trimming cost V 4 bases and J 4 bases; bases outside gene matches: 9. This CDR3 comprises 15 residues. CDR1 is SGHVS, CDR2 FNYEAQ, per germline. The sequencing here drew on PBMCs from blood, taken more than 4 days after vaccination. The sequence derives from a man in his forties or fifties who received an inactivated influenza vaccine. The rearrangement uses TRBV7-6 and TRBJ1-1, with 7 bases that match TRBD1. CDR3: CASSYSTQGGTEAFF. The CDR3 DNA reads TGTGCCAGCAGCTATTCAACCCAGGGGGGCACTGAAGCTTTCTTT.